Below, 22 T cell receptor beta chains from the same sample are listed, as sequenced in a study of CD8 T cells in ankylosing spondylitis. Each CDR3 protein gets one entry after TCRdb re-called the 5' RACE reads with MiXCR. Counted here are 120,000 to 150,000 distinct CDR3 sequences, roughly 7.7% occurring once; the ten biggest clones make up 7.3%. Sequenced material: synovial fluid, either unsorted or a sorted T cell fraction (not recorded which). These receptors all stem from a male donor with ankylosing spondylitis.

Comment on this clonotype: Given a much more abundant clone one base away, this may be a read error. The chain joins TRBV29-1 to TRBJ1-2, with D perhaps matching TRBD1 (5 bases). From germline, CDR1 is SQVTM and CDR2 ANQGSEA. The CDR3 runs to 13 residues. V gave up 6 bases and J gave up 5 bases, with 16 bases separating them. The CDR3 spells CSVMGGVEYGYTF. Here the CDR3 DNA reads TGCAGCGTAATGGGGGGGGTGGAGTATGGCTACACCTTC.

The CDR3 nucleotides read TGCAGTGCTCGAGGGTCCTCTGGGAGCTCGGACTATGGCTACACCTTC. It encodes CSARGSSGSSDYGYTF. The rearrangement uses TRBV20-1 and TRBJ1-2, with unresolved D. Trimming took 5 bases from V and 3 from J, leaving 22 bases between them. The germline V gene has CDR1 DFQATT and CDR2 SNEGSKA (reference sequence). The CDR3 loop spans 16 amino acids.

DNA for the CDR3: TGCAGTGCTAGAGATCTTAAGGGGGAGACCCAGTACTTC. Translated, it gives CSARDLKGETQYF. This chain joins TRBV20-1 and TRBJ2-5; D perhaps matches TRBD1 (5 bases). This CDR3 spans 13 amino acids. V shed 0 bases and J shed 5 bases, with 10 bases lying between them. Germline V lookup: CDR1 DFQATT, CDR2 SNEGSKA (reference sequence).

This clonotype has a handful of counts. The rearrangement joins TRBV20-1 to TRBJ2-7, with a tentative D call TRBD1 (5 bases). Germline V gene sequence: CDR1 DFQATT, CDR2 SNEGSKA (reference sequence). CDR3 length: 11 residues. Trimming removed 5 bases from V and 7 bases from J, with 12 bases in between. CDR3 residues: CSAGATTEQYF. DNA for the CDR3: TGCAGTGCTGGGGCTACCACAGAGCAGTACTTC.

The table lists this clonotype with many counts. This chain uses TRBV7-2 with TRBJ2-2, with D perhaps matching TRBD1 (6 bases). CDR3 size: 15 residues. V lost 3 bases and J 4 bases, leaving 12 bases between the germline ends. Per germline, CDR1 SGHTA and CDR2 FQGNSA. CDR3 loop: CASSLAGTTTGELFF. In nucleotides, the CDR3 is TGTGCCAGCAGCTTGGCCGGGACAACCACCGGGGAGCTGTTTTTT. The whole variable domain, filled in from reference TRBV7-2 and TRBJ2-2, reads GAGVSQSPSNKVTEKGKDVELRCDPISGHTALYWYRQSLGQGLEFLIYFQGNSAPDKSGLPSDRFSAERTGGSVSTLTIQRTQQEDSAVYLCASSLAGTTTGELFFGEGSRLTVL.

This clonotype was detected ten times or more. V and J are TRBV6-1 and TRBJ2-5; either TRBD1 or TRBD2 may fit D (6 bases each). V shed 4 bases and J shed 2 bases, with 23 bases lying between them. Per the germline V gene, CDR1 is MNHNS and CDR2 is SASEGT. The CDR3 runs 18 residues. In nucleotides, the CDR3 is TGTGCCAGCAGTGCAGTTCTTTACGGGGGCGGGGCACAAGAGACCCAGTACTTC. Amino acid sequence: CASSAVLYGGGAQETQYF.

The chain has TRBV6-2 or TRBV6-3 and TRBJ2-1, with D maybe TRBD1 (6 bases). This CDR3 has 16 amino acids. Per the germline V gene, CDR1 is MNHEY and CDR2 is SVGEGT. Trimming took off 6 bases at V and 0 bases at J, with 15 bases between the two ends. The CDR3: CASRATGFSSYNEQFF. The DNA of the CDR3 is TGTGCCAGCAGGGCGACAGGCTTCAGCTCCTACAATGAGCAGTTCTTC.

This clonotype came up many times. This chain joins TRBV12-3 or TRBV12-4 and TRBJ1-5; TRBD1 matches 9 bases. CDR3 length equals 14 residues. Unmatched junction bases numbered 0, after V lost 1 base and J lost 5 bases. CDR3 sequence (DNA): TGTGCCAGCAGTTTAGGGACAGGGGATCAGCCCCAGCATTTT. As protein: CASSLGTGDQPQHF.

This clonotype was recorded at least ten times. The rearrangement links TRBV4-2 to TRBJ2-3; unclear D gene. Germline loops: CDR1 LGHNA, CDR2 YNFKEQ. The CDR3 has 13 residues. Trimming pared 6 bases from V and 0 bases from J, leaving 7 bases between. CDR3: CASRGYSTDTQYF. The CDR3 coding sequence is TGTGCCAGCAGGGGGTATAGCACAGATACGCAGTATTTT.

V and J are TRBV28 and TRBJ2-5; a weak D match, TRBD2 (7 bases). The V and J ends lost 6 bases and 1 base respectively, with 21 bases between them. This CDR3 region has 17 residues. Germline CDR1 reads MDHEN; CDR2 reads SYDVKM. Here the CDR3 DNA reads TGTGCCAGCAGCCTCCTGGGGGGGGCATATCTCCAAGAGACCCAGTACTTC. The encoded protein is CASSLLGGAYLQETQYF.

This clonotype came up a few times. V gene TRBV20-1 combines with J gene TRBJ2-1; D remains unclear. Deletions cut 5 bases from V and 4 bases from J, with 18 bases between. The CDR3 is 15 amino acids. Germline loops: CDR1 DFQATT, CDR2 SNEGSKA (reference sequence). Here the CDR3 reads CSAVLVHPLYNEQFF. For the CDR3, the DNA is TGCAGTGCTGTACTTGTCCACCCTCTATACAATGAGCAGTTCTTC.

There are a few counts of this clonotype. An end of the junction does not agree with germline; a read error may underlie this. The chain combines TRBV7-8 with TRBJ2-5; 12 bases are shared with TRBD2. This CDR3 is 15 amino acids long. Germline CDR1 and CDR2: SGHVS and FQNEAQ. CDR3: CASSFPGASGRAVSF. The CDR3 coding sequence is TGTGCCAGCAGCTTTCCTGGCGCTAGCGGGAGGGCCGTGAGTTTC.

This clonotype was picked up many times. The CDR3 is CATSDASRITDTQYF. The DNA for the CDR3 is TGTGCCACCAGTGATGCAAGTCGGATCACAGATACGCAGTATTTT. This chain joins TRBV24-1 and TRBJ2-3; no definite D call. V was clipped by 3 bases and J by 2 bases, with 11 bases between them. The CDR3 sequence is 15 residues long. Germline CDR1 and CDR2: KGHDR and SFDVKD.

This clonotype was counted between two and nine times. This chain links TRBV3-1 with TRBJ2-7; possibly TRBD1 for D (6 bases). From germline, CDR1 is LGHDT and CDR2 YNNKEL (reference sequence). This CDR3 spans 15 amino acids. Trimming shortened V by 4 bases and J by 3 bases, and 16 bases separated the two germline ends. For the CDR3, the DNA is TGTGCCAGCAGCCGAGAGGCAGGGGCGAGCTACGAGCAGTACTTC. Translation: CASSREAGASYEQYF.

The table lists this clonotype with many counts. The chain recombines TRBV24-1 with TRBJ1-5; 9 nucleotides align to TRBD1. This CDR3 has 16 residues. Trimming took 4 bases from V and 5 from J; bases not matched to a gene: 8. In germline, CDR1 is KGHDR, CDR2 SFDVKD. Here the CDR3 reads CATSDPGQGIDQPQHF. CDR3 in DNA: TGTGCCACCAGTGACCCTGGACAGGGGATTGATCAGCCCCAGCATTTT.

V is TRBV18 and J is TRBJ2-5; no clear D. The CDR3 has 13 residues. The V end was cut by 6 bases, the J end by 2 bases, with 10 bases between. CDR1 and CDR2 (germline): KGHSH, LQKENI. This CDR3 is CASSPRLQETQYF. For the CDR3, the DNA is TGTGCCAGCTCCCCTCGGCTGCAAGAGACCCAGTACTTC. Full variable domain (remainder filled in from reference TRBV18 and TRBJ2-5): NAGVMQNPRHLVRRRGQEARLRCSPMKGHSHVYWYRQLPEEGLKFMVYLQKENIIDESGMPKERFSAEFPKEGPSILRIQQVVRGDSAAYFCASSPRLQETQYFGPGTRLLVL.

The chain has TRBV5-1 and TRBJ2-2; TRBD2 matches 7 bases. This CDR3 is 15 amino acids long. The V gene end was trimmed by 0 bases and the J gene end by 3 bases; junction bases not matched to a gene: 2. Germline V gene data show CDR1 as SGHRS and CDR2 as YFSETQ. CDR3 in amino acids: CASSLGGGDTGELFF. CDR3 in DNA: TGCGCCAGCAGCTTGGGCGGGGGAGACACCGGGGAGCTGTTTTTT.

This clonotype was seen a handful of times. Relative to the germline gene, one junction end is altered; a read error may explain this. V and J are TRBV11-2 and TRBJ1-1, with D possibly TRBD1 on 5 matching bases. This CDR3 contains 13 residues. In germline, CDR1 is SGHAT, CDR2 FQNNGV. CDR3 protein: CASSLEADTESFF. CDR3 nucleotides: TGTGCCAGCAGCTTAGAAGCGGACACTGAATCTTTCTTT.

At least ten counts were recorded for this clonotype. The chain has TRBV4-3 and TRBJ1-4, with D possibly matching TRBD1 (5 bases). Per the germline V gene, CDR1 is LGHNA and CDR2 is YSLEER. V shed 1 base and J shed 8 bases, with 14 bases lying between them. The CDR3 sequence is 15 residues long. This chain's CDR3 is CASSQVSGGEEKLFF. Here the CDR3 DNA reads TGCGCCAGCAGCCAAGTATCGGGGGGAGAGGAAAAACTGTTTTTT.

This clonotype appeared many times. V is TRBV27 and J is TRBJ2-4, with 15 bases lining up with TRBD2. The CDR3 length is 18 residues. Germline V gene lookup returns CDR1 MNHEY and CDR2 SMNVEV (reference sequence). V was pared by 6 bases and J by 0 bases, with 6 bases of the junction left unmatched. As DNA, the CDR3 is TGTGCCAGCAGCCGGACTAGCGGGGGGGTGTTAGCCAAAAACATTCAGTACTTC. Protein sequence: CASSRTSGGVLAKNIQYF.

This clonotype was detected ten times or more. The CDR3 is CASSLGQGTYGYTF. CDR3 sequence (DNA): TGCGCCAGCAGCTTGGGACAGGGTACCTATGGCTACACCTTC. The rearrangement uses TRBV5-1 and TRBJ1-2; 7 bases are a match to TRBD1. After removal of 0 bases from V and 4 bases from J, the junction contained 3 bases not matched to a gene. The CDR3 length is 14 residues. CDR1 and CDR2 from the germline V gene are SGHRS and YFSETQ. Looking up the rest from reference TRBV5-1 and TRBJ1-2 gives the full variable domain: KAGVTQTPRYLIKTRGQQVTLSCSPISGHRSVSWYQQTPGQGLQFLFEYFSETQRNKGNFPGRFSGRQFSNSRSEMNVSTLELGDSALYLCASSLGQGTYGYTFGSGTRLTVV.

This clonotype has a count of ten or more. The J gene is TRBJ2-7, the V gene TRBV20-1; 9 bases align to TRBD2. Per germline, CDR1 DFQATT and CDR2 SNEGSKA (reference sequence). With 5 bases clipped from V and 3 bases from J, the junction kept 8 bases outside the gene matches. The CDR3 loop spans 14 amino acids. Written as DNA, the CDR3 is TGCAGTGCTCTTAGCGGGAGATCGGACTACGAGCAGTACTTC. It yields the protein CSALSGRSDYEQYF.